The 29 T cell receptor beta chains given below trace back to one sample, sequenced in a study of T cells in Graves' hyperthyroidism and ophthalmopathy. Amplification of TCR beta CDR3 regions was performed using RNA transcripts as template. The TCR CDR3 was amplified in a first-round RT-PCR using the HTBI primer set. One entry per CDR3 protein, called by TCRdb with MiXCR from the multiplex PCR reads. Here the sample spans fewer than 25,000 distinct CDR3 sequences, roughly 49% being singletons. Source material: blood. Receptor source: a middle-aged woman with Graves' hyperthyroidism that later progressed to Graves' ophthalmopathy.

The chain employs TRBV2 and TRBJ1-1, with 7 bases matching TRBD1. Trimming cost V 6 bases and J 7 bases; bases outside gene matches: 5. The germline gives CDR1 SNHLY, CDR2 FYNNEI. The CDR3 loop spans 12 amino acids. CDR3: CASRNRGSEAFF. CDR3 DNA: TGTGCCAGCAGGAACAGGGGAAGTGAAGCTTTCTTT.

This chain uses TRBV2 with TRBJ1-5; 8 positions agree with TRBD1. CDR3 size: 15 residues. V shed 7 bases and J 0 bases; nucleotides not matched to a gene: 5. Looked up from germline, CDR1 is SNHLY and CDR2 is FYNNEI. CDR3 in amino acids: CASNRGYNSNQPQHF. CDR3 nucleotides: TGTGCCAGCAACAGGGGGTATAATAGCAATCAGCCCCAGCATTTT.

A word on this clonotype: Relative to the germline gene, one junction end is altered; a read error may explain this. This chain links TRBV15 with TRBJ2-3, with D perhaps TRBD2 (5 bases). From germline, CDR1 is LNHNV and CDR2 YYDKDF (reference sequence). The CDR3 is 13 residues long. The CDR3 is CTTSRDRGDTQYF. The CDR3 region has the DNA TGTACCACCAGCAGAGATCGGGGAGATACGCAGTATTTT.

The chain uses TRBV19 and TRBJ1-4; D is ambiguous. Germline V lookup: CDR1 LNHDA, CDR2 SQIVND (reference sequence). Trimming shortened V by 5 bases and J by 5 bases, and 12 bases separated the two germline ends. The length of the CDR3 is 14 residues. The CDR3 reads CASSRHSQNEKLFF. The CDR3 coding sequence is TGTGCCAGTAGTCGACATAGTCAAAATGAAAAACTGTTTTTT.

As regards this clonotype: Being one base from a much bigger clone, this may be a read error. The CDR3, as DNA: TGTGCCAGCCTCCCGGGACAGAGAACTGGGGCCGACGTCCTGACTTTC. Translated, it gives CASLPGQRTGADVLTF. The rearrangement links TRBV28 to TRBJ2-6; TRBD1 aligns across 7 bases. This CDR3 comprises 16 residues. Germline V gene data show CDR1 as MDHEN and CDR2 as SYDVKM.

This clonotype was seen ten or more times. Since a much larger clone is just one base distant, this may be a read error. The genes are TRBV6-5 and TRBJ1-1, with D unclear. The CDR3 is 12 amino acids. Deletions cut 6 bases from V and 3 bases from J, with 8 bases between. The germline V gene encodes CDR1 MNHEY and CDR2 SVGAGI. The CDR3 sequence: CASSGTDTEAFF. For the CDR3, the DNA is TGTGCCAGCAGCGGAACCGACACTGAAGCTTTCTTT.

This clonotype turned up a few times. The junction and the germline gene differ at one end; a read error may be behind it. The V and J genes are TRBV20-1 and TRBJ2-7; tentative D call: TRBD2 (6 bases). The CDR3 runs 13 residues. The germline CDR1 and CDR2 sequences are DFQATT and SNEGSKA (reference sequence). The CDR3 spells CSARDCSSYEQYF. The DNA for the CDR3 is TGTAGTGCTAGGGACTGCAGCTCCTACGAACAGTACTTC.

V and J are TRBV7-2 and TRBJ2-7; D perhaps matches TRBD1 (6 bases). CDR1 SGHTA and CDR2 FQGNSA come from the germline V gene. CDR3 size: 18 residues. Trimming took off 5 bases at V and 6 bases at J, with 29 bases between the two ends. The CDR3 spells CASSRTRDTLPPRGEQYF. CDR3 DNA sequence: TGTGCCAGCAGCAGAACAAGGGACACCCTTCCCCCCAGAGGCGAGCAGTACTTC.

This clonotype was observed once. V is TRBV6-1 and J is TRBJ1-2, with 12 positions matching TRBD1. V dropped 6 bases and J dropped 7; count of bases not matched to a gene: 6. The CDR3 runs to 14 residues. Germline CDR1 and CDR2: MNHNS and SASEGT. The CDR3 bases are TGTGCCAGCAGCAGGGACAGGGGGCTACGTGGCTACACCTTC. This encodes CASSRDRGLRGYTF.

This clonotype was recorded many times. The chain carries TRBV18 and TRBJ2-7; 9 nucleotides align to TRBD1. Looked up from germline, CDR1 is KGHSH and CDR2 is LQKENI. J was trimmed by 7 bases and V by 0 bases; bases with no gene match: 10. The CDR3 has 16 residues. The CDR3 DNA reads TGTGCCAGCTCACCACCGACAGGGGGTACTCTCGTGGAGCAGTACTTC. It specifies CASSPPTGGTLVEQYF.

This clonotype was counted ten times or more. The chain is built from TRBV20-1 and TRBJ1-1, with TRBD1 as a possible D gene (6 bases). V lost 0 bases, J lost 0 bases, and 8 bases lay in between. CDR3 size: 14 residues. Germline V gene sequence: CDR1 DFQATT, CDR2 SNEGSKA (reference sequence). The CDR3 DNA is TGCAGTGCTAGAGATCCAGGGGTGAACACTGAAGCTTTCTTT. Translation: CSARDPGVNTEAFF.

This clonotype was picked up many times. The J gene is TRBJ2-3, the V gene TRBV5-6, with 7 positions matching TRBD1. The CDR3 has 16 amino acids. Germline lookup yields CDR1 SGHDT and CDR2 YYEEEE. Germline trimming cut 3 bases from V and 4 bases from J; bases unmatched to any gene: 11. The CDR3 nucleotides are TGTGCCAGCAGCTACTTAGAGGACAGGACCCCAGATACGCAGTATTTT. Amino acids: CASSYLEDRTPDTQYF. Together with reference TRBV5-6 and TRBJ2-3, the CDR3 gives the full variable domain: DAGVTQSPTHLIKTRGQQVTLRCSPKSGHDTVSWYQQALGQGPQFIFQYYEEEERQRGNFPDRFSGHQFPNYSSELNVNALLLGDSALYLCASSYLEDRTPDTQYFGPGTRLTVL.

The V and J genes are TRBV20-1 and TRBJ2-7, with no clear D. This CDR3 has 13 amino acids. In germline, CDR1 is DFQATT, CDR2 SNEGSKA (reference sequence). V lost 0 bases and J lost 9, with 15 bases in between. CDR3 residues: CSARDAQAPVQYF. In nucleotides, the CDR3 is TGCAGTGCTAGAGATGCGCAGGCCCCTGTGCAGTACTTC.

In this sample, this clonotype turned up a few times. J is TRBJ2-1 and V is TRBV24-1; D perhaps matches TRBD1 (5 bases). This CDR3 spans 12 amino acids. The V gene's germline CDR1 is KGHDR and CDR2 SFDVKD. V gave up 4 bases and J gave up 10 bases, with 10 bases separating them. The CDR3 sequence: CATSDYRQEQFF. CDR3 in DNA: TGTGCCACCAGTGACTATAGACAGGAGCAGTTCTTC.

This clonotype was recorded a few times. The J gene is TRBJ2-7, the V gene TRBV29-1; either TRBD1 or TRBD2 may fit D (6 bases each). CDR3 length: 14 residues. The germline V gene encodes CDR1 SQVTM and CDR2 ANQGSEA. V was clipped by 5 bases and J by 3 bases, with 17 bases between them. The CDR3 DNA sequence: TGCAGCGTTACCTCCATAGGGGGAGGCTACGAGCAGTACTTC. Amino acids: CSVTSIGGGYEQYF.

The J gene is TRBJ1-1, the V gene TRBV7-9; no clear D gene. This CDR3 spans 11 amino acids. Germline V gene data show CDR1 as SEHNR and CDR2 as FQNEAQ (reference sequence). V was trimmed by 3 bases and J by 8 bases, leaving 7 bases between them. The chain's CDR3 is CASSFGLEAFF. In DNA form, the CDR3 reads TGTGCCAGCAGCTTCGGACTAGAAGCTTTCTTT.

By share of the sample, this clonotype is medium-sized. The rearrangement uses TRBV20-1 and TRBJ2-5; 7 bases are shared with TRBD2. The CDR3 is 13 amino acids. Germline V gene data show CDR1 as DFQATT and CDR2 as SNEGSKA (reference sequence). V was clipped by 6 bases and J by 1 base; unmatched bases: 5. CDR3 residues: CSAVLAIQETQYF. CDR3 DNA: TGCAGTGCGGTACTAGCGATCCAAGAGACCCAGTACTTC.

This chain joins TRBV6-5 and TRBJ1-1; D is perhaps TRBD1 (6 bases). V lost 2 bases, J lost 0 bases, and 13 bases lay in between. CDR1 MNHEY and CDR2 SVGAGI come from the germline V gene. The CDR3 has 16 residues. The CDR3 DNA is TGTGCCAGCAGTTACCCGAGAGGACAGCTGAACACTGAAGCTTTCTTT. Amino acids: CASSYPRGQLNTEAFF.

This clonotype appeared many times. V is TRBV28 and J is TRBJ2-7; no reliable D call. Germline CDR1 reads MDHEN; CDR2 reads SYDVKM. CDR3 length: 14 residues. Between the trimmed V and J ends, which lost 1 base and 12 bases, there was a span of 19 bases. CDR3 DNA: TGTGCCAGCAGTTTATATTCAGATTCTTTACAACTGTACTTC. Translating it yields CASSLYSDSLQLYF.

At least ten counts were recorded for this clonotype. The CDR3: CASSSQLSGSSTDTQYF. For the CDR3, the DNA is TGTGCCAGCAGTTCCCAACTTAGCGGATCTAGCACAGATACGCAGTATTTT. This chain links TRBV12-3 or TRBV12-4 with TRBJ2-3, with D possibly TRBD2 on 6 matching bases. V was clipped by 4 bases and J by 0 bases, with 17 bases between them. The CDR3 has 17 residues.

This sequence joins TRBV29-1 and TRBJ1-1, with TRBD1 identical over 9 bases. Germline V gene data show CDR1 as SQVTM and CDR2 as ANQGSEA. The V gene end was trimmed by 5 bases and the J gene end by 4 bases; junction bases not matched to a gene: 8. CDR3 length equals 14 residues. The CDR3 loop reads CSVSRTGAFTEAFF. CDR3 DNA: TGCAGCGTTTCCCGGACAGGGGCATTCACTGAAGCTTTCTTT.

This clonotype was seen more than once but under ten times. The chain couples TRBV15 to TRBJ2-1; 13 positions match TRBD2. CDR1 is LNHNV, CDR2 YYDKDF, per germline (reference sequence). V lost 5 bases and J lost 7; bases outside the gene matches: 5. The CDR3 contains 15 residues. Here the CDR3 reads CATSPGLAGRNEQFF. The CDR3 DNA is TGTGCCACCAGCCCGGGACTAGCGGGAAGGAATGAGCAGTTCTTC.

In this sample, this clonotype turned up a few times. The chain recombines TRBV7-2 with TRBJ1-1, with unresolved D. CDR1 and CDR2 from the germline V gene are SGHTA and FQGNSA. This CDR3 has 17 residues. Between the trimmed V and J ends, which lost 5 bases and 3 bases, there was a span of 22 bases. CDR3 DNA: TGTGCCAGCAGCCGTAGTGGGCAGTTAGTCGGTTACACTGAAGCTTTCTTT. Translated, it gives CASSRSGQLVGYTEAFF.

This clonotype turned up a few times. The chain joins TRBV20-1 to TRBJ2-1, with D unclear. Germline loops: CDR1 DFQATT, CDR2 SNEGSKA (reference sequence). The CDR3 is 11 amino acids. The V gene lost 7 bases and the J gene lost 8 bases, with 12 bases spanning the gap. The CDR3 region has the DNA TGCAGTGTCACACCTAGGGATGAGCAGTTCTTC. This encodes CSVTPRDEQFF.

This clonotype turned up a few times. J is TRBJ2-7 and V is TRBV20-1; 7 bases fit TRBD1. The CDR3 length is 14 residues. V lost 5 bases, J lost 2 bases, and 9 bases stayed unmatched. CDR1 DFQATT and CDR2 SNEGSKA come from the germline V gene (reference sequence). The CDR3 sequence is CSAPQWDSAYEQYF. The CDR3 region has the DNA TGCAGTGCTCCTCAGTGGGACAGTGCCTACGAGCAGTACTTC.

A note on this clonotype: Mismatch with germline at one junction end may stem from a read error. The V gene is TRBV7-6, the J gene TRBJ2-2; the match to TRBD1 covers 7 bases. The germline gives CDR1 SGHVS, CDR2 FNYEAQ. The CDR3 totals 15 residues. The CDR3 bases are TGTGCCAGCAGCATAGCAGGGGGTAACACCGGGGAGCTGTTTTTT. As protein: CASSIAGGNTGELFF. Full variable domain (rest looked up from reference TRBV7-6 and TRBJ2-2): GAGVSQSPRYKVTKRGQDVALRCDPISGHVSLYWYRQALGQGPEFLTYFNYEAQQDKSGLPNDRFSAERPEGSISTLTIQRTEQRDSAMYRCASSIAGGNTGELFFGEGSRLTVL.

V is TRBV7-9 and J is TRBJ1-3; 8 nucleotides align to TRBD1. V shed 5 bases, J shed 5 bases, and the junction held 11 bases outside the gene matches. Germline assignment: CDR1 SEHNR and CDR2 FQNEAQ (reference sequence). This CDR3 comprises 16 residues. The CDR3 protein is CASSPVRDRQRNTIYF. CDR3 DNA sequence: TGTGCCAGCAGCCCAGTGAGGGACAGGCAAAGAAACACCATATATTTT.

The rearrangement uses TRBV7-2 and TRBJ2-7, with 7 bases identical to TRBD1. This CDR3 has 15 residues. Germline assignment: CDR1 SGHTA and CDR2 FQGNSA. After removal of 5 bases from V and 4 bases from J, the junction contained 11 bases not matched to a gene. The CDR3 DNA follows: TGTGCCAGCAGCCGGGACAGCCTAAGGGGTTACGAGCAGTACTTC. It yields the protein CASSRDSLRGYEQYF.

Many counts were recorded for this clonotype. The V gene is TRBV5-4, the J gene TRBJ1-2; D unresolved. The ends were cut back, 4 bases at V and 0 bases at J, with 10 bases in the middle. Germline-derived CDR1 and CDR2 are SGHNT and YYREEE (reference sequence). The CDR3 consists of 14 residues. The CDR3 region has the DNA TGTGCCAGCAGCGCCGTCGGGGCTAACTATGGCTACACCTTC. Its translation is CASSAVGANYGYTF.